The entry below gives a single T cell receptor (beta chain) sequence along with its context. This record belongs to a study of T cell responses to AZD1222 COVID-19 vaccine. Clones were read by immunoSEQ multiplex PCR, and TCRdb kept only the in-frame ones, dropping some. Here the sample spans some 150,000 clones, roughly nine tenths being singletons. The V gene's germline CDR1 is MNHEY and CDR2 SVGAGI. The CDR3 has 15 residues. V lost 6 bases, J lost 2 bases, and 6 bases stayed unmatched. The V gene is TRBV6-5, the J gene TRBJ1-2; 10 bases map to TRBD1. The receptor's source is an adult who received the AZD1222 COVID-19 vaccine. This specimen consisted of peripheral blood, obtained 28 days after the second AZD1222 dose. The CDR3 spells CASSSGTGANYGYTF. CDR3 nucleotides: TGTGCCAGCAGCTCTGGGACAGGGGCCAACTATGGCTACACCTTC.